This T cell receptor beta chain was retrieved from a study of T cells in tuberculosis. Turning to the study itself: In South Africa, adults with active tuberculosis were compared with IGRA-negative and latently infected IGRA-positive adolescents. Blood was taken before or within 7 days of anti-tuberculosis therapy.

The V end lost 5 bases, the J end lost 0 bases, and 13 bases lay between the germline ends. The CDR3 consists of 15 residues. Germline V gene data show CDR1 as MNHEY and CDR2 as SMNVEV (reference sequence). Profiling relied on immunoSEQ multiplex PCR, and the TCRdb table lists in-frame clones only, not all of them. Seen here are around 10,000 clones, 94% observed once, and the top ten hold over 10%. The sequence came from an adult with tuberculosis. What was sequenced was PBMCs. The chain links TRBV27 to TRBJ1-2; perhaps TRBD1 as D (6 bases). Here the CDR3 DNA reads TGTGCCAGCAGTGCACCAGGGGCAGCTAACTATGGCTACACCTTC. Translating gives CASSAPGAANYGYTF.